This T cell receptor (beta chain) was observed in a study of blood T cell repertoires in COVID-19. Method: immunoSEQ multiplex PCR; TCRdb's copy keeps in-frame clones and lacks some. The sample shows around 100,000 clones, roughly 87% of them seen only once. Trimming removed 0 bases from V and 2 bases from J, with 10 bases in between. The germline V gene has CDR1 SGHDT and CDR2 YYEEEE. CDR3 length: 15 residues. The sequence was obtained from a man aged 45-60 years in a cohort sampled during active COVID-19. The V call is TRBV5-6, the J call TRBJ2-3; D is possibly TRBD1 (5 bases). Sequenced material: peripheral blood. The CDR3 region has the DNA TGTGCCAGCAGCTTGGGGGGCGCCTACACAGATACGCAGTATTTT. This encodes CASSLGGAYTDTQYF.